This T cell receptor beta chain was identified during a study of blood T cells in healthy people across ages. General study findings and limits: Unsorted PBMC input precluded a conclusive naive versus antigen-experienced comparison.

Remarks on this clonotype: Antigen specificity is unknown.

Through a sample-barcoded 5' primer and a J-beta primer mix, a second PCR was run for roughly 7 to 12 cycles. TCRdb passed the 5' RACE reads through MiXCR, listing each CDR3 protein once. Of about 770,000 distinct CDR3 sequences in the sample, under 55% are singletons; the top ten hold around 18%. Germline CDR1 is SGDLS and CDR2 is YYNGEE. V dropped 4 bases and J dropped 7; count of bases not matched to a gene: 10. This CDR3 has 15 residues. The chain carries TRBV9 and TRBJ1-5, with 8 bases that match TRBD1. Input material: blood. The sequence was collected from a man aged 55 to 70 in good health. The CDR3 nucleotides read TGTGCCAGCAGCCGGACAGGGCTCGCGGAGCAGCCCCAGCATTTT. Protein sequence: CASSRTGLAEQPQHF. Complete variable domain (other parts from reference TRBV9 and TRBJ1-5): DSGVTQTPKHLITATGQRVTLRCSPRSGDLSVYWYQQSLDQGLQFLIQYYNGEERAKGNILERFSAQQFPDLHSELNLSSLELGDSALYFCASSRTGLAEQPQHFGDGTRLSIL.